The entry below gives a single T cell receptor (beta chain) sequence along with its context. As yet, its antigen is unknown. Naive CD8 cells lacked CD45RO and underwent positive selection for CCR7, leaving out terminally differentiated effector memory CD45RA+ cells. These data are taken from a study of shared clonotypes between healthy human individuals. The overall study: Used for every donor were three CD4 naive, three CD4 memory, two CD8 naive and one CD8 memory plate.

There are 15 residues in the CDR3. Trimming removed 6 bases from V and 0 bases from J; junction bases left unmatched: 7. Germline V lookup: CDR1 SGDLS, CDR2 YYNGEE. Method: immunoSEQ multiplex PCR; TCRdb's copy keeps in-frame clones and lacks some. The repertoire consists of 2 million or so clones, with approximately 94% occurring once and the leading ten covering 1% to 1.3%. Broader study findings: Naive subsets tended to show greater estimated richness than memory subsets.

The sequence derives from a man aged 18 to 29 in good health. The rearrangement joins TRBV9 to TRBJ2-3; TRBD2 aligns across 7 bases. Sequenced material: naive CD8+ T cells sorted from blood. Written as DNA, the CDR3 is TGTGCCAGCACGGAAAGCGGGGTGAGCACAGATACGCAGTATTTT. Translation: CASTESGVSTDTQYF.